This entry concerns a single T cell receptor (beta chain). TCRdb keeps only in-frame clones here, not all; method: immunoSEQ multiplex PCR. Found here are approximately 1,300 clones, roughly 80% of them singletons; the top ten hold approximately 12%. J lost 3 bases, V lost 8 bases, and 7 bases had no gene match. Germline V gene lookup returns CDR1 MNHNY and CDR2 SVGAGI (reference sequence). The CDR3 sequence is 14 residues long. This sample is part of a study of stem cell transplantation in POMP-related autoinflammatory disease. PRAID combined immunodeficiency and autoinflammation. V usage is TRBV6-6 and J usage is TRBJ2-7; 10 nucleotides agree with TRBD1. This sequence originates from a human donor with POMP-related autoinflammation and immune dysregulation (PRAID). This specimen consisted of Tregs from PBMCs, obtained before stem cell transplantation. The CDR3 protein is CASRPGQGFYEQYF. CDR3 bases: TGTGCCAGCCGGCCGGGACAGGGGTTCTACGAGCAGTACTTC.